This entry lists 28 T cell receptor beta chains sequenced from one sample in a study of CD8+ T cells in alopecia areata. Treatment defined: oral pan-JAK inhibitor, 5-10 mg twice daily. As the sequencing template, cDNA was produced by extracting RNA and reverse transcribing it. The assay was immunoSEQ multiplex PCR, and TCRdb's table has in-frame clones only and misses some. The sample records fewer than 200,000 clones, around 60% being singletons. Specimen: CD8+ T cells sorted from blood, collected at week 24, from a patient treated with tofacitinib. The receptor source for this set is a human donor with alopecia areata.

The rearrangement links TRBV5-1 to TRBJ2-6; 9 bases line up with TRBD2. Germline lookup yields CDR1 SGHRS and CDR2 YFSETQ. The CDR3 contains 17 residues. With 2 bases clipped from V and 0 bases from J, the junction kept 3 bases outside the gene matches. The CDR3 DNA follows: TGCGCCAGCAGCTTAAGAGCGGGGGGCTCTGGGGCCAACGTCCTGACTTTC. Its translation: CASSLRAGGSGANVLTF.

The V gene is TRBV27, the J gene TRBJ2-7; unclear D gene. The CDR3 loop spans 13 amino acids. Germline CDR1 is MNHEY and CDR2 is SMNVEV (reference sequence). V shed 7 bases and J shed 2 bases, with 12 bases lying between them. The CDR3 is CASTPMGTYEQYF. In DNA form, the CDR3 reads TGTGCCAGCACTCCCATGGGGACCTACGAGCAGTACTTC.

In this sample, this clone turned up a few times. Other DNA sequences of this sample code for an identical CDR3. The chain links TRBV30 to TRBJ2-5; no firm D call. TRBJ2-7 explains the end of the DNA better; the J call may be wrong. The V gene's germline CDR1 is GTSNPN and CDR2 SVGIG (reference sequence). This CDR3 contains 11 residues. The DNA for the CDR3 is TGTGCCTGGAGTGTGGCATACGAGCAGTACTTC. Translated, it gives CAWSVAYEQYF.

This clone appeared a few times. The V and J genes are TRBV19 and TRBJ1-1; D unresolved. V shed 3 bases and J shed 1 base, with 9 bases lying between them. This CDR3 is built from 14 residues. From germline, CDR1 is LNHDA and CDR2 SQIVND (reference sequence). CDR3 nucleotides: TGTGCCAGTAGTATGAGTATTGCGAACACTGAAGCTTTCTTT. Amino acids: CASSMSIANTEAFF.

The chain recombines TRBV18 with TRBJ2-7, with a possible D match to TRBD2 (6 bases). Trimming pared 5 bases from V and 3 bases from J, leaving 20 bases between. Germline V gene data show CDR1 as KGHSH and CDR2 as LQKENI. There are 16 residues in the CDR3. The CDR3 region is CASSKIPGLVLYEQYF. The CDR3 nucleotides are TGTGCCAGCTCAAAGATCCCGGGACTCGTCCTCTACGAGCAGTACTTC.

The genes are TRBV5-6 and TRBJ1-5; tentative D call: TRBD1 (5 bases). The CDR3 runs 15 residues. Germline CDR1 is SGHDT and CDR2 is YYEEEE. With 2 bases removed from V and 7 bases from J, the gap between germline ends came to 16 bases. This chain's CDR3 is CASSFGRGPHQPQHF. CDR3 sequence (DNA): TGTGCCAGCAGCTTCGGGAGGGGCCCCCACCAGCCCCAGCATTTT. The whole variable domain, filled in from reference TRBV5-6 and TRBJ1-5, reads DAGVTQSPTHLIKTRGQQVTLRCSPKSGHDTVSWYQQALGQGPQFIFQYYEEEERQRGNFPDRFSGHQFPNYSSELNVNALLLGDSALYLCASSFGRGPHQPQHFGDGTRLSIL.

The chain joins TRBV27 to TRBJ2-3; a weak D match, TRBD1 (6 bases). With 5 bases removed from V and 4 bases from J, the gap between germline ends came to 10 bases. The CDR3 sequence is 13 residues long. The germline CDR1 and CDR2 sequences are MNHEY and SMNVEV (reference sequence). This CDR3 is CASSPGGADTQYF. CDR3 sequence (DNA): TGTGCCAGCAGTCCTGGGGGCGCAGATACGCAGTATTTT.

This chain uses TRBV14 with TRBJ1-6; 9 nucleotides align to TRBD1. This CDR3 has 15 amino acids. After removal of 4 bases from V and 8 bases from J, the junction contained 6 bases not matched to a gene. CDR1 is SGHDN, CDR2 FVKESK, per germline. The chain's CDR3 is CASSPWGTGYSPLHF. CDR3 coding DNA: TGTGCCAGCAGCCCCTGGGGGACAGGGTATTCACCCCTCCACTTT.

The chain carries TRBV4-1 and TRBJ1-5, with D possibly TRBD1 on 6 matching bases. Germline V gives CDR1 MGHRA, CDR2 YSYEKL. This CDR3 has 16 residues. V was trimmed by 4 bases and J by 2 bases, leaving 15 bases between them. The CDR3 region is CASSPLGGLGNQPQHF. The CDR3 DNA follows: TGCGCCAGCAGCCCCCTCGGGGGGCTTGGCAATCAGCCCCAGCATTTT.

DNA of the CDR3: TGTGCCAGCAGCTACCCGACGGCGAACACCGGGGAGCTGTTTTTT. Translating it yields CASSYPTANTGELFF. The J gene is TRBJ2-2, the V gene TRBV11-2, with D uncertain. V gave up 4 bases and J gave up 0 bases, with 9 bases separating them. The CDR3 totals 15 residues. Germline CDR1 SGHAT, CDR2 FQNNGV.

The V gene is TRBV4-1, the J gene TRBJ1-2; D is unclear. The CDR3 has 16 amino acids. Germline V gene sequence: CDR1 MGHRA, CDR2 YSYEKL. V lost 0 bases to trimming and J lost 5 bases, with 16 bases between them. As DNA, the CDR3 is TGCGCCAGCAGCCAAGAGGTCGTCAGGACCTTTTATGGCTACACCTTC. It translates to CASSQEVVRTFYGYTF.

A few counts support this clone. As DNA, the CDR3 is TGCAGCGACCTGGGACAGTCTAACACTGAAGCTTTCTTT. Translation: CSDLGQSNTEAFF. The chain carries TRBV29-1 and TRBJ1-1, with 7 positions matching TRBD1. Trimming removed 7 bases from V and 2 bases from J; junction bases left unmatched: 7. The length of the CDR3 is 13 residues. Germline V gene data show CDR1 as SQVTM and CDR2 as ANQGSEA.

The chain has TRBV13 and TRBJ2-5, with D possibly TRBD1 on 6 matching bases. Looked up from germline, CDR1 is PRHDT and CDR2 is FYEKMQ (reference sequence). V was pared by 7 bases and J by 4 bases, with 13 bases between. This CDR3 is 13 amino acids long. The CDR3 nucleotides are TGTGCCAGCACTCAGGGGCGAGGAGAGACCCAGTACTTC. Translated, it gives CASTQGRGETQYF.

The CDR3 region is CASSPRSRANEKLFF. The DNA for the CDR3 is TGTGCCAGCAGCCCGCGGAGCAGGGCTAATGAAAAACTGTTTTTT. V usage is TRBV9 and J usage is TRBJ1-4; D perhaps matches TRBD1 (5 bases). V lost 4 bases to trimming and J lost 3 bases, with 13 bases between them. CDR3 length equals 15 residues. CDR1 is SGDLS, CDR2 YYNGEE, per germline. Using reference TRBV9 and TRBJ1-4 for the parts outside the CDR3, the full variable domain is DSGVTQTPKHLITATGQRVTLRCSPRSGDLSVYWYQQSLDQGLQFLIQYYNGEERAKGNILERFSAQQFPDLHSELNLSSLELGDSALYFCASSPRSRANEKLFFGSGTQLSVL.

The rearrangement uses TRBV25-1 and TRBJ1-2; perhaps TRBD1 as D (5 bases). The CDR3 runs 13 residues. Trimming cost V 2 bases and J 5 bases, with 9 bases left between them. The V gene's germline CDR1 is MGHDK and CDR2 SYGVNS. The CDR3 region is CASSEGDGYGYTF. In DNA form, the CDR3 reads TGTGCCAGCAGTGAAGGGGACGGGTATGGCTACACCTTC.

The chain carries TRBV25-1 and TRBJ1-1; D possibly corresponds to TRBD1 (5 bases). With 6 bases removed from V and 2 bases from J, the gap between germline ends came to 10 bases. Germline CDR1 is MGHDK and CDR2 is SYGVNS. The CDR3 contains 13 residues. CDR3 nucleotides: TGTGCCAGCAGGTTGGGGCTTAACACTGAAGCTTTCTTT. This codes for CASRLGLNTEAFF.

The genes are TRBV30 and TRBJ2-1; 13 bases match TRBD2. The CDR3 contains 16 residues. Germline CDR1 and CDR2: GTSNPN and SVGIG (reference sequence). After removal of 7 bases from V and 4 bases from J, the junction contained 10 bases not matched to a gene. For the CDR3, the DNA is TGTGCCTCCCGGGCGGGGACTAGCGGGGTTTACAATGAGCAGTTCTTC. It specifies CASRAGTSGVYNEQFF.

This chain uses TRBV7-9 with TRBJ2-5; no definite D call. Trimming removed 3 bases at V and 2 bases at J, with 13 bases between. The CDR3 is made up of 15 amino acids. Germline V CDR1 and CDR2: SEHNR, FQNEAQ (reference sequence). The CDR3 coding sequence is TGTGCCAGCAGCTTCAGGTCAGCTCCTCAAGAGACCCAGTACTTC. Encoded protein: CASSFRSAPQETQYF. Looking up the rest from reference TRBV7-9 and TRBJ2-5 gives the full variable domain: DTGVSQNPRHKITKRGQNVTFRCDPISEHNRLYWYRQTLGQGPEFLTYFQNEAQLEKSRLLSDRFSAERPKGSFSTLEIQRTEQGDSAMYLCASSFRSAPQETQYFGPGTRLLVL.

This clone appeared a single time. J is TRBJ1-4 and V is TRBV29-1, with D maybe TRBD1 (6 bases). The ends were cut back, 3 bases at V and 4 bases at J, with 15 bases in the middle. Germline V gives CDR1 SQVTM, CDR2 ANQGSEA. There are 15 residues in the CDR3. The chain's CDR3 is CSVEGVQGLNEKLFF. DNA for the CDR3: TGCAGCGTTGAGGGAGTACAGGGACTTAATGAAAAACTGTTTTTT.

The chain uses TRBV30 and TRBJ2-1; 8 bases fit TRBD2. Germline V gene data show CDR1 as GTSNPN and CDR2 as SVGIG (reference sequence). With V trimmed by 5 bases and J by 9 bases, 9 bases remained unmatched. The length of the CDR3 is 13 residues. CDR3 region: CAWGEGTSSEQFF. CDR3 DNA: TGTGCCTGGGGGGAGGGGACTAGTAGTGAGCAGTTCTTC.

The chain recombines TRBV5-6 with TRBJ1-2, with TRBD1 matching over 8 bases. This CDR3 is built from 15 residues. J gave up 5 bases and V 4 bases, and 10 bases lay outside the gene matches. Germline V gene data show CDR1 as SGHDT and CDR2 as YYEEEE. DNA of the CDR3: TGTGCCAGCAGCCCCGGACAGGGCGGTCCATATGGCTACACCTTC. The encoded protein is CASSPGQGGPYGYTF.

The chain carries TRBV30 and TRBJ1-1, with D perhaps TRBD1 (6 bases). The CDR3 has 13 residues. Germline CDR1 is GTSNPN and CDR2 is SVGIG (reference sequence). V lost 3 bases and J lost 2, with 10 bases in between. CDR3 residues: CAWRTGSNTEAFF. In DNA, the CDR3 is TGTGCCTGGAGAACAGGGTCAAACACTGAAGCTTTCTTT.

In regard to this clone: This sample includes further DNA sequences coding for the same CDR3. V gene TRBV9 combines with J gene TRBJ2-7; 10 nucleotides line up with TRBD1. Germline V CDR1 and CDR2: SGDLS, YYNGEE. The V segment lost 2 bases and the J segment 2 bases; nucleotides outside the gene matches: 1. The CDR3 spans 14 residues. The CDR3 DNA is TGTGCCAGCAGCGTCGGACAGGGGGCCTACGAGCAGTACTTC. Protein: CASSVGQGAYEQYF.

In this sample, this clone turned up once. The chain couples TRBV6-6 to TRBJ2-5, with D uncertain. The CDR3 runs to 14 residues. The germline V gene has CDR1 MNHNY and CDR2 SVGAGI (reference sequence). Trimming shortened V by 6 bases and J by 1 base, and 12 bases separated the two germline ends. CDR3 sequence: CASSSEATQETQYF. CDR3 DNA sequence: TGTGCCAGCAGCTCCGAAGCGACCCAAGAGACCCAGTACTTC.

This chain links TRBV9 with TRBJ1-6; D gene uncertain. Trimming left V 4 bases short and J 5 bases short, with 10 bases between. This CDR3 is 14 amino acids long. Per the germline V gene, CDR1 is SGDLS and CDR2 is YYNGEE. This CDR3 is CASSPQADNSPLHF. CDR3 nucleotides: TGTGCCAGCAGCCCCCAGGCGGATAATTCACCCCTCCACTTT.

In nucleotides, the CDR3 is TGTGCCAGCAGCGCGGGCCGGGCGGCTCAGCCCCAGCATTTT. Protein product: CASSAGRAAQPQHF. V gene TRBV9 combines with J gene TRBJ1-5; no definite D call. The V gene lost 3 bases and the J gene lost 6 bases, with 13 bases spanning the gap. Germline V lookup: CDR1 SGDLS, CDR2 YYNGEE. The CDR3 totals 14 residues.

Notes on this clone: This sample includes further DNA sequences coding for the same CDR3. The chain recombines TRBV5-6 with TRBJ1-1; TRBD1 matches 11 bases. In germline, CDR1 is SGHDT, CDR2 YYEEEE. Trimming took 2 bases from V and 4 from J; bases not matched to a gene: 1. This CDR3 contains 14 residues. The CDR3 loop is CASSFGTGGTEAFF. The CDR3 DNA is TGTGCCAGCAGCTTTGGGACAGGGGGCACTGAAGCTTTCTTT.

V is TRBV15 and J is TRBJ2-3; maybe TRBD1 (5 bases). This CDR3 has 14 residues. Trimming removed 1 base at V and 4 bases at J, with 9 bases between. Germline CDR1 and CDR2: LNHNV and YYDKDF (reference sequence). As DNA, the CDR3 is TGTGCCACCAGCAGAGGGCTGGGGCCAGATACGCAGTATTTT. Translating gives CATSRGLGPDTQYF. The variable domain in full, completed from reference TRBV15 and TRBJ2-3, reads DAMVIQNPRYQVTQFGKPVTLSCSQTLNHNVMYWYQQKSSQAPKLLFHYYDKDFNNEADTPDNFQSRRPNTSFCFLDIRSPGLGDTAMYLCATSRGLGPDTQYFGPGTRLTVL.